Listed below are T cell receptor beta chains from one sample, sequenced in a study of cytomegalovirus exposure and HLA in healthy donors. Method: immunoSEQ multiplex PCR; TCRdb's copy keeps in-frame clones and lacks some. The data show approximately 200,000 clones, roughly 78% seen once. Material: PBMCs. The receptors were gathered from a girl between 5 and 17 years old in good health and CMV-seropositive. Each CDR3 is given with its conserved first and last residue. A D gene is named only where the DNA matches it firmly. Size is stated for part of the rows, as once, few or many counts, or as a class when the clone is expanded.

. | TRBJ2-3 | . | TRBV6-5 | TGTGCCAGCAGATTGGACACCAGCACAGATACGCAGTATTTT | CASRLDTSTDTQYF
. | TRBJ1-2 | . | TRBV19 | TGTGCCAGCGACTCCCCTGGGGCGGGGCTCTATGGCTACACCTTC | CASDSPGAGLYGYTF
. | TRBJ1-6 | . | TRBV7-2 | TGTGCCAGCAGCCCCGGTCATTCCTATAATTCACCCCTCCACTTT | CASSPGHSYNSPLHF
TRBD2 | TRBJ2-7 | . | TRBV11-3 | TGTGCCAGCAACCATGGGGCGGGGGGAACCTACGAGCAGTACTTC | CASNHGAGGTYEQYF
. | TRBJ1-4 | . | TRBV6-5 | TGTGCCAGCAGCCTCTCACAGGCAGCAAAACTGTTTTTT | CASSLSQAAKLFF
TRBD1 | TRBJ2-7 | . | TRBV6-5 | TGTGCCAGCAGCCCAGACAGGGGTTCCTACGAGCAGTACTTC | CASSPDRGSYEQYF
. | TRBJ1-5 | . | TRBV6-1 | TGTGCCAGCTCAGAAGTGGGGGGAAGCAATCAGCCCCAGCATTTT | CASSEVGGSNQPQHF
TRBD1 | TRBJ1-5 | . | TRBV5-5 | TGTGCCAGCAGTGGACAGGGCGGTCAGCCCCAGCATTTT | CASSGQGGQPQHF
. | TRBJ1-3 | . | TRBV12-5 | TGTGCTAGTGGAGCTGACAGTTACTCTGGAAACACCATATATTTT | CASGADSYSGNTIYF
TRBD2 | TRBJ2-1 | . | TRBV6-1 | TGTGCCAGCAGTGAATGGAGGGGGAGGCGGGGGGGGTCCTACAATGAGCAGTTCTTC | CASSEWRGRRGGSYNEQFF
. | TRBJ1-2 | . | TRBV7-9 | TGTGCCAGCACCCTAACCGACTATGGCTGCACCTTC | CASTLTDYGCTF
. | TRBJ1-2 | . | TRBV7-2 | TGTGCCAGCAGCGCCAGGGACACGTCCTATGGCTACACCTTC | CASSARDTSYGYTF
TRBD1 | TRBJ1-6 | . | TRBV4-2 | TGTGCCAGCAGCCAAGGGAGGGACAGGTTAAATTCACCCCTCCACTTT | CASSQGRDRLNSPLHF
. | TRBJ1-1 | few | TRBV6-1 | TGTGCCAGCAGTGAACAGATTTCTGAAGCTTTCTTT | CASSEQISEAFF
TRBD2 | TRBJ2-7 | . | TRBV7-2 | TGTGCCAGCAGCTTAATGGGGGGGGACCCCTACGAGCAGTACTTC | CASSLMGGDPYEQYF
. | TRBJ1-4 | . | TRBV20-1 | TGCAGTGTAGAGAATGAAAAACTGTTTTTT | CSVENEKLFF
. | TRBJ1-3 | . | TRBV7-2 | TGTGCCAGCAGCTTAATGAGCTCTGGAAACACCATATATTTT | CASSLMSSGNTIYF
. | TRBJ1-1 | . | TRBV18 | TGTGCCAGCTCACACAGGGACCGCAACACTGAAGCTTTCTTT | CASSHRDRNTEAFF
TRBD1 | TRBJ2-2 | once | TRBV30 | TGTGCCTGGAGGGAAATCCTCCGGGACAGATCGAACACCGGGGAGCTGTTTTTT | CAWREILRDRSNTGELFF
TRBD2 | TRBJ2-7 | . | TRBV5-1 | TGCGCCAGCAGCTTGGTAGCGGGGGGGGCCTACGAGCAGTACTTC | CASSLVAGGAYEQYF
TRBD2 | TRBJ2-5 | . | TRBV12-5 | TGTGCTAGTGGTAGCGGGGGACCCCAAGAGACCCAGTACTTC | CASGSGGPQETQYF
. | TRBJ2-7 | . | TRBV13 | TGTGCCAGCAGCTTAGGTCTCGCCTACGAGCAGTACTTC | CASSLGLAYEQYF
. | TRBJ1-3 | . | TRBV2 | TGTGCCAGCAGCGTTGGAAACACCATATATTTT | CASSVGNTIYF
TRBD1 | TRBJ2-1 | . | TRBV14 | TGTGCCAGCAGCCAAGGCCGGACAGGGAAAAGACCCAATGAGCAGTTCTTC | CASSQGRTGKRPNEQFF
. | TRBJ1-1 | . | TRBV27 | TGTGCCAGCAGTTTATCGGTTAGGGGCGCCACTGAAGCTTTCTTT | CASSLSVRGATEAFF
. | TRBJ1-2 | . | TRBV4-1 | TGCGCCAGCAGCCAATCGATGGAGAGGCTGGGCTATGGCTACACCTTC | CASSQSMERLGYGYTF
TRBD1 | TRBJ1-5 | . | TRBV2 | TGTGCCAGCAGGGGGACAGGGGGTAGCAATCAGCCCCAGCATTTT | CASRGTGGSNQPQHF
TRBD2 | TRBJ2-3 | . | TRBV6-1 | TGTGCCAGCAGTGAGACTAGCGCCGAAGAGGCAGATACGCAGTATTTT | CASSETSAEEADTQYF
TRBD2 | TRBJ2-3 | . | TRBV6-5 | TGTGCCAGCAGTTCCCGGGGTAGCGGGTACACAGATACGCAGTATTTT | CASSSRGSGYTDTQYF
. | TRBJ2-3 | . | TRBV7-2 | TGTGCCAGCACCCTTAGGAGTTTAGCGGACACAGATACGCAGTATTTT | CASTLRSLADTDTQYF
. | TRBJ2-4 | . | TRBV4-1 | TGCGCCAGCAGCCAAGAAACAGGGAAAGCCAAAAACATTCAGTACTTC | CASSQETGKAKNIQYF
. | TRBJ1-2 | . | TRBV29-1 | TGCAGCGTTGAAGATGCCGGGGGGGACTATGGCTACACCTTC | CSVEDAGGDYGYTF
. | TRBJ2-6 | . | TRBV6-5 | TGTGCCAGCAGCCACGGGGTAACTGGGGCCAACGTCCTGACTTTC | CASSHGVTGANVLTF
. | TRBJ1-2 | . | TRBV9 | TGTGCCAGCAGCGTAGTGGCCCAGGACTATGGCTACACCTTC | CASSVVAQDYGYTF
TRBD1 | TRBJ1-4 | . | TRBV2 | TGTGCCAGCAGGATGACAGGGGGTATCGGTAATGAAAAACTGTTTTTT | CASRMTGGIGNEKLFF